One sample yielded the 21 T cell receptor beta chains listed below, sequenced in a study of blood T cell repertoires in COVID-19. Method: immunoSEQ multiplex PCR; TCRdb's copy keeps in-frame clones and lacks some. The data show 150,000 or so clones, around 82% seen once. Material: peripheral blood. These receptors all stem from a man aged 60 to 69 with active or convalescent COVID-19.

V is TRBV28 and J is TRBJ2-5, with D hard to call. V was trimmed by 8 bases and J by 2 bases, leaving 18 bases between them. Germline CDR1 is MDHEN and CDR2 is SYDVKM. This CDR3 is 15 amino acids long. CDR3 region: CASLAGSDFQETQYF. CDR3 sequence (DNA): TGTGCCAGCCTGGCCGGCAGTGACTTTCAAGAGACCCAGTACTTC.

Only a few counts were recorded for this clone. This chain uses TRBV27 with TRBJ2-7; 12 positions agree with TRBD2. This CDR3 has 17 amino acids. Germline assignment: CDR1 MNHEY and CDR2 SMNVEV (reference sequence). Germline trimming cut 4 bases from V and 2 bases from J; bases unmatched to any gene: 9. The CDR3: CASSSRLAGVYPYEQYF. The DNA for the CDR3 is TGTGCCAGCAGTTCAAGACTAGCGGGAGTTTATCCCTACGAGCAGTACTTC.

With regard to this clone: Additional DNA sequences in this sample encode the identical CDR3. The V and J genes are TRBV3-1 (or the pseudogene TRBV3-2) and TRBJ2-6; weak D call: TRBD1 (5 bases). V dropped 4 bases and J dropped 0 bases, with 7 bases sitting between them. Germline CDR1 LGHDT, CDR2 YNNKEL (reference sequence). The CDR3 consists of 15 residues. In DNA, the CDR3 is TGTGCCAGCAGCCCAGACAGCTCTGGGGCCAACGTCCTGACTTTC. This gives the protein CASSPDSSGANVLTF.

The J gene is TRBJ2-7, the V gene TRBV28; TRBD1 agrees at 8 bases. This CDR3 is 16 amino acids long. V was clipped by 6 bases and J by 2 bases; unmatched bases: 12. The germline CDR1 and CDR2 sequences are MDHEN and SYDVKM. CDR3: CASRSQGARLTYEQYF. The CDR3 nucleotides are TGTGCCAGCAGGAGCCAGGGGGCTAGACTTACCTACGAGCAGTACTTC. Full variable domain (remainder filled in from reference TRBV28 and TRBJ2-7): DVKVTQSSRYLVKRTGEKVFLECVQDMDHENMFWYRQDPGLGLRLIYFSYDVKMKEKGDIPEGYSVSREKKERFSLILESASTNQTSMYLCASRSQGARLTYEQYFGPGTRLTVT.

J is TRBJ2-1 and V is TRBV2, with 9 bases that match TRBD2. Germline CDR1 and CDR2: SNHLY and FYNNEI. The CDR3 consists of 15 residues. V lost 1 base, J lost 4 bases, and 2 bases stayed unmatched. The CDR3 DNA reads TGTGCCAGCAGTGAAGGGCTAGCGGGGTACAATGAGCAGTTCTTC. This encodes CASSEGLAGYNEQFF.

The chain is built from TRBV28 and TRBJ1-1, with D hard to call. The V and J ends lost 6 bases and 2 bases respectively, with 10 bases between them. Germline V gene data show CDR1 as MDHEN and CDR2 as SYDVKM. This CDR3 spans 13 amino acids. The CDR3 reads CASRQQPNTEAFF. CDR3 coding DNA: TGTGCCAGCAGGCAACAGCCCAACACTGAAGCTTTCTTT.

The chain joins TRBV7-3 to TRBJ2-7; D might be TRBD2 (5 bases). Germline lookup yields CDR1 SGHTA and CDR2 FQGTGA. The germline V and J ends were trimmed by 2 bases and 1 base, with 9 bases remaining between them. The CDR3 has 14 amino acids. The CDR3 coding sequence is TGTGCCAGCAGCTTACCGGGAATTTCCTACGAGCAGTACTTC. Translated: CASSLPGISYEQYF.

This chain links TRBV7-8 with TRBJ2-1; TRBD2 matches at 8 bases. Trimming cost V 5 bases and J 1 base; bases outside gene matches: 7. The V gene's germline CDR1 is SGHVS and CDR2 FQNEAQ. This CDR3 comprises 16 residues. The CDR3 is CASSLWLAGSYNEQFF. CDR3 nucleotide sequence: TGTGCCAGCAGCCTCTGGCTAGCGGGTTCCTACAATGAGCAGTTCTTC. Combining the CDR3 with reference TRBV7-8 and TRBJ2-1 gives the whole variable domain GAGVSQSPRYKVAKRGQDVALRCDPISGHVSLFWYQQALGQGPEFLTYFQNEAQLDKSGLPSDRFFAERPEGSVSTLKIQRTQQEDSAVYLCASSLWLAGSYNEQFFGPGTRLTVL.

The rearrangement joins TRBV7-2 to TRBJ1-5; D call uncertain. CDR3 length: 13 residues. The V end lost 0 bases, the J end lost 6 bases, and 6 bases lay between the germline ends. Germline V lookup: CDR1 SGHTA, CDR2 FQGNSA. This CDR3 reads CASSLAYGQPQHF. CDR3 coding DNA: TGTGCCAGCAGCTTAGCGTACGGTCAGCCCCAGCATTTT.

The V and J genes are TRBV30 and TRBJ2-5; 7 nucleotides line up with TRBD1. The V gene end was trimmed by 2 bases and the J gene end by 6 bases; junction bases not matched to a gene: 9. CDR3 size: 14 residues. From germline, CDR1 is GTSNPN and CDR2 SVGIG (reference sequence). Here the CDR3 DNA reads TGTGCCTGGAGTTCCCGACAGGGCTCGCAGACCCAGTACTTC. It translates to CAWSSRQGSQTQYF.

The gene calls are TRBV5-1 and TRBJ1-1, with TRBD1 as a possible D gene (6 bases). The V and J ends lost 6 bases and 1 base respectively, with 16 bases between them. Germline assignment: CDR1 SGHRS and CDR2 YFSETQ. This CDR3 is built from 15 residues. CDR3 loop: CASTRGGLGNTEAFF. Here the CDR3 DNA reads TGCGCCAGCACCAGAGGGGGATTGGGGAACACTGAAGCTTTCTTT.

This sequence joins TRBV5-1 and TRBJ2-2, with D hard to call. The germline V gene encodes CDR1 SGHRS and CDR2 YFSETQ. This CDR3 has 14 residues. V lost 0 bases and J 4 bases, leaving 7 bases between the germline ends. The DNA of the CDR3 is TGCGCCAGCAGCTTGGAAGCCCTCACCGGGGAGCTGTTTTTT. This encodes CASSLEALTGELFF. Based on the CDR3 plus reference TRBV5-1 and TRBJ2-2, the full variable domain is KAGVTQTPRYLIKTRGQQVTLSCSPISGHRSVSWYQQTPGQGLQFLFEYFSETQRNKGNFPGRFSGRQFSNSRSEMNVSTLELGDSALYLCASSLEALTGELFFGEGSRLTVL.

The CDR3 bases are TGTGCCAGTAGTATAGATGCGGGGGCAACTAATGAAAAACTGTTTTTT. Residues: CASSIDAGATNEKLFF. The rearrangement joins TRBV19 to TRBJ1-4; possible D gene TRBD1, 5 bases. The CDR3 consists of 16 residues. V was pared by 0 bases and J by 0 bases, with 8 bases between. From germline, CDR1 is LNHDA and CDR2 SQIVND (reference sequence).

V is TRBV2 and J is TRBJ2-7, with D maybe TRBD1 (5 bases). The CDR3 has 14 amino acids. The V gene's germline CDR1 is SNHLY and CDR2 FYNNEI. Trimming took 6 bases from V and 5 from J, leaving 17 bases between them. CDR3 in amino acids: CASRRDRGSDEQYF. Here the CDR3 DNA reads TGTGCCAGCAGAAGAGACAGAGGCTCTGACGAGCAGTACTTC.

The gene calls are TRBV7-3 and TRBJ2-1; 7 positions agree with TRBD1. The germline gives CDR1 SGHTA, CDR2 FQGTGA. Unmatched junction bases numbered 2, after V lost 5 bases and J lost 7 bases. CDR3 length: 12 residues. The CDR3 sequence: CASSNRGNEQFF. CDR3 bases: TGTGCCAGCAGCAACAGGGGTAATGAGCAGTTCTTC. The full variable domain, in which reference TRBV7-3 and TRBJ2-1 provide the parts outside the CDR3, is GAGVSQTPSNKVTEKGKYVELRCDPISGHTALYWYRQSLGQGPEFLIYFQGTGAADDSGLPNDRFFAVRPEGSVSTLKIQRTERGDSAVYLCASSNRGNEQFFGPGTRLTVL.

This clone was counted many times. The J gene is TRBJ1-6, the V gene TRBV3-1 (or the pseudogene TRBV3-2); the D gene is possibly TRBD1 (5 bases). With 1 base removed from V and 15 bases from J, the gap between germline ends came to 13 bases. The CDR3 is 13 amino acids. Germline V gene sequence: CDR1 LGHDT, CDR2 YNNKEL (reference sequence). CDR3 bases: TGTGCCAGCAGCCAAGGGAGGGGTTCGGGCCTCCACTTT. Translating gives CASSQGRGSGLHF.

The chain joins TRBV24-1 to TRBJ1-3; 7 positions agree with TRBD1. V was clipped by 2 bases and J by 0 bases; unmatched bases: 3. Germline V gene sequence: CDR1 KGHDR, CDR2 SFDVKD. CDR3 length: 16 residues. The DNA for the CDR3 is TGTGCCACCAGTGATTGGACAGGCAACTCTGGAAACACCATATATTTT. Protein: CATSDWTGNSGNTIYF.

The chain links TRBV20-1 to TRBJ1-5; D gene ambiguous. CDR3 length: 14 amino acids. CDR1 and CDR2 from the germline V gene are DFQATT and SNEGSKA (reference sequence). Deletions cut 3 bases from V and 6 bases from J, with 15 bases between. CDR3 DNA: TGCAGTGCTAGTGACCCGGACTTCAGTCAGCCCCAGCATTTT. It codes for CSASDPDFSQPQHF.

The chain carries TRBV7-2 and TRBJ2-1; 7 bases line up with TRBD2. The V segment lost 5 bases and the J segment 2 bases; nucleotides outside the gene matches: 6. Germline CDR1 is SGHTA and CDR2 is FQGNSA. This CDR3 region has 15 residues. The CDR3 DNA sequence: TGTGCCAGCAGCCTTACTAGCGCGGCCTACAATGAGCAGTTCTTC. This translates into CASSLTSAAYNEQFF.

The genes are TRBV20-1 and TRBJ1-5; unclear D gene. CDR1 and CDR2 (germline): DFQATT, SNEGSKA (reference sequence). The length of the CDR3 is 11 residues. With 3 bases removed from V and 4 bases from J, the gap between germline ends came to 4 bases. The chain's CDR3 is CSARYNQPQHF. The CDR3 coding sequence is TGCAGTGCTAGGTATAATCAGCCCCAGCATTTT.

V and J are TRBV28 and TRBJ2-3; TRBD2 might be the D (6 bases). Trimming took off 6 bases at V and 0 bases at J, with 16 bases between the two ends. Looked up from germline, CDR1 is MDHEN and CDR2 is SYDVKM. The CDR3 sequence is 16 residues long. The CDR3: CASRRWDSGSTDTQYF. Here the CDR3 DNA reads TGTGCCAGCAGGCGATGGGACTCTGGGAGCACAGATACGCAGTATTTT.